This entry concerns a single TCR beta chain. The antigen is unknown. This record belongs to a study of cytomegalovirus exposure and HLA in healthy donors. Looking at the study overall: Inside one of the first data releases sat tens of millions of unique TCRs taken from HLA-typed donors.

Study outcomes and limitations: A later analysis reportedly identified an Asian-associated ancestry cluster as carrying fewer N-insertions than the roughly 700-donor mean. Most observed TCR sequences were rare, whereas some public TCRs were detected in many donors. Researchers left out some V segments, among them TRBV6-2 and TRBV6-3, as indistinguishable.

It was with 60 Vbeta and 13 Jbeta primers that the PCR ran. Measured with immunoSEQ multiplex PCR; TCRdb has only the in-frame clones, and not every one. The table shows around 150,000 clones, with 75% to 85% occurring only once. Looked up from germline, CDR1 is SGHTA and CDR2 is FQGNSA. V shed 5 bases and J shed 4 bases, with 14 bases lying between them. This CDR3 is built from 14 residues. The sequence derives from a human donor in good health. What was sequenced was PBMCs. The chain joins TRBV7-2 to TRBJ1-2; no reliable D call. The CDR3 reads CASSLQRGTYGYTF. CDR3 sequence (DNA): TGTGCCAGCAGCCTCCAGCGAGGTACCTATGGCTACACCTTC.